This TCR beta chain originates from a study of spatial heterogeneity in lung cancer. TCRdb reprocessed the 5' RACE reads via MiXCR and lists one record per CDR3 protein. The data contain roughly 72,000 distinct CDR3 sequences, nearly 9% of them seen just once; the ten biggest clones take up 1.5% to 2%. Sample time point: blood at routine non-recurrence follow-up after resection. V was pared by 5 bases and J by 9 bases, with 16 bases between. CDR3 length equals 13 residues. This clonotype appeared many times. Sequenced here: PBMCs, sampled at follow-up. The source of this sequence is a female donor with early-stage non-small cell lung cancer. The chain links TRBV12-3 or TRBV12-4 to TRBJ1-1; tentatively, D is TRBD1 (5 bases). This CDR3 is CASSTDSEIQAFF. The CDR3 DNA reads as TGTGCCAGCAGTACAGACAGTGAAATCCAAGCTTTCTTT.